This is a list of T cell receptor beta chains from one sample in a study of OX40 agonist ivuxolimab in advanced cancers. Sequenced by immunoSEQ multiplex PCR; TCRdb stores in-frame clones only, minus some. This sample has 60,000 to 85,000 clones, with 80% to 85% found just once. The material sequenced was CD4+ or CD8+ T cells sorted from blood, taken in a trial of the OX40 agonist ivuxolimab. The receptors come from an adult with an advanced solid tumor such as melanoma, head and neck, liver or kidney cancer. Both conserved end residues are part of each CDR3. D genes are given only for firm matches. The size of a clone is reported for some rows only, either as once, few or many, or as a class for expanded clones.

D: TRBD1; V: TRBV5-8; J: TRBJ1-2; size: .; CDR3: CASSWPQGDGYTF; DNA: TGTGCCAGCAGCTGGCCGCAGGGGGATGGCTACACCTTC
D: TRBD2; V: TRBV4-1; J: TRBJ2-1; size: few; CDR3: CASSHPWGTSGRSYNEQFF; DNA: TGCGCCAGCAGCCATCCATGGGGGACTAGCGGGAGGTCCTACAATGAGCAGTTCTTC
D: .; V: TRBV27; J: TRBJ1-6; size: .; CDR3: CASSGTVYSPLHF; DNA: TGTGCCAGCAGTGGGACCGTCTATTCACCCCTCCACTTT
D: .; V: TRBV2; J: TRBJ2-5; size: .; CDR3: CASSELGIQETQYF; DNA: TGTGCCAGCAGTGAATTGGGAATACAAGAGACCCAGTACTTC
D: .; V: TRBV28; J: TRBJ2-3; size: .; CDR3: CASSFPSSTELSTSSTDTQYF; DNA: TGTGCCAGCAGTTTCCCTAGCTCGACCGAACTCAGTACTTCTAGCACAGATACGCAGTATTTT
D: .; V: TRBV7-2; J: TRBJ2-7; size: .; CDR3: CASSPGDMWSSYEQYF; DNA: TGTGCCAGCAGCCCCGGGGACATGTGGAGCTCCTACGAGCAGTACTTC
D: .; V: TRBV4-2; J: TRBJ2-2; size: .; CDR3: CASSQPERTGELFF; DNA: TGTGCCAGCAGCCAGCCCGAGAGGACCGGGGAGCTGTTTTTT
D: .; V: TRBV4-1; J: TRBJ2-7; size: .; CDR3: CASSQLLGGAQYF; DNA: TGCGCCAGCAGCCAACTACTAGGGGGAGCGCAGTACTTC
D: .; V: TRBV7-9; J: TRBJ1-2; size: .; CDR3: CASSLETGGYTF; DNA: TGTGCCAGCAGCTTAGAAACTGGGGGCTACACCTTC
D: TRBD1; V: TRBV28; J: TRBJ1-2; size: .; CDR3: CASSPDAQGAGGYTF; DNA: TGTGCCAGCAGTCCCGACGCCCAGGGGGCGGGGGGCTACACCTTC
D: .; V: TRBV19; J: TRBJ2-5; size: .; CDR3: CASSIGARVGQETQYF; DNA: TGTGCCAGTAGTATAGGGGCCAGGGTGGGTCAAGAGACCCAGTACTTC
D: .; V: TRBV10-1; J: TRBJ1-1; size: .; CDR3: CASRGWAFF; DNA: TGCGCCAGCAGGGGGTGGGCTTTCTTT
D: TRBD1; V: TRBV19; J: TRBJ1-1; size: .; CDR3: CASSKTGGLMNTEAFF; DNA: TGTGCCAGTAGTAAGACAGGGGGCCTCATGAACACTGAAGCTTTCTTT
D: TRBD1; V: TRBV9; J: TRBJ1-1; size: .; CDR3: CASSTLDRKGGTEAFF; DNA: TGTGCCAGCAGCACCTTGGACAGGAAGGGTGGCACTGAAGCTTTCTTT
D: TRBD2; V: TRBV2; J: TRBJ2-3; size: .; CDR3: CASRSRRGEADTQYF; DNA: TGTGCCAGTCGTTCTCGGCGGGGGGAAGCAGATACGCAGTATTTT
D: TRBD1; V: TRBV29-1; J: TRBJ2-5; size: .; CDR3: CSVEGLGTAKAQYF; DNA: TGCAGCGTTGAAGGCCTCGGGACAGCAAAGGCCCAGTACTTC
D: .; V: TRBV30; J: TRBJ2-3; size: .; CDR3: CAWSNKPGTQYF; DNA: TGTGCCTGGAGTAACAAGCCCGGGACGCAGTATTTT
D: .; V: TRBV5-4; J: TRBJ2-5; size: .; CDR3: CASSLERLLGQETQYF; DNA: TGTGCCAGCAGCTTGGAGCGGCTCCTGGGGCAAGAGACCCAGTACTTC
D: .; V: TRBV2; J: TRBJ2-7; size: .; CDR3: CASSDEDSRPYEQYF; DNA: TGTGCCAGCAGTGACGAGGACTCCCGGCCCTACGAGCAGTACTTC
D: .; V: TRBV5-1; J: TRBJ2-7; size: .; CDR3: CASSLVPSDASSYEQYF; DNA: TGCGCCAGCAGCTTGGTACCCTCGGACGCGAGCTCCTACGAGCAGTACTTC
D: .; V: TRBV5-6; J: TRBJ1-1; size: .; CDR3: CASNTLQGVPEAFF; DNA: TGTGCCAGCAACACGCTTCAGGGAGTCCCTGAAGCTTTCTTT
D: TRBD2; V: TRBV2; J: TRBJ2-3; size: .; CDR3: CASSGPGLAGAITDTQYF; DNA: TGTGCCAGCAGTGGCCCGGGACTAGCGGGAGCGATCACAGATACGCAGTATTTT
D: .; V: TRBV11-2; J: TRBJ2-5; size: .; CDR3: CASSLGETQYF; DNA: TGTGCCAGCAGCTTAGGAGAGACCCAGTACTTC
D: .; V: TRBV6-5; J: TRBJ1-6; size: .; CDR3: CASSYSSGTGNSPLHF; DNA: TGTGCCAGCAGTTACTCTTCGGGGACGGGGAATTCACCCCTCCACTTT
D: TRBD2; V: TRBV10-3; J: TRBJ2-5; size: .; CDR3: CAIIGAGGLETQYF; DNA: TGTGCCATCATTGGGGCGGGGGGGCTAGAGACCCAGTACTTC
D: TRBD1; V: TRBV2; J: TRBJ2-1; size: .; CDR3: CASKDRGRHNEQFF; DNA: TGTGCCAGCAAGGACAGGGGACGCCACAATGAGCAGTTCTTC
D: TRBD2; V: TRBV5-6; J: TRBJ2-3; size: .; CDR3: CASSALSRGGGTDTQYF; DNA: TGTGCCAGCAGCGCTCTTTCACGGGGGGGCGGCACAGATACGCAGTATTTT
D: .; V: TRBV14; J: TRBJ2-4; size: .; CDR3: CASSQDEWRGGVKNIQYF; DNA: TGTGCCAGCAGCCAAGATGAGTGGAGAGGAGGAGTCAAAAACATTCAGTACTTC
D: .; V: TRBV25-1; J: TRBJ2-5; size: once; CDR3: CASSEYAKGGQETQYF; DNA: TGTGCCAGCAGTGAATATGCCAAGGGGGGCCAAGAGACCCAGTACTTC
D: TRBD1; V: TRBV19; J: TRBJ1-2; size: .; CDR3: CASSRTGQGQTYGYTF; DNA: TGTGCCAGTAGTAGGACTGGACAGGGACAGACGTATGGCTACACCTTC
D: .; V: TRBV6-6; J: TRBJ2-4; size: .; CDR3: CASSGGWEAKNIQYF; DNA: TGTGCCAGCAGCGGGGGATGGGAGGCCAAAAACATTCAGTACTTC
D: .; V: TRBV7-2; J: TRBJ2-5; size: .; CDR3: CASSLLGETQYF; DNA: TGTGCCAGCAGCTTATTGGGCGAGACCCAGTACTTC
D: TRBD2; V: TRBV4-3; J: TRBJ2-1; size: .; CDR3: CASSLGTSGSLGYNEQFF; DNA: TGCGCCAGCAGCCTTGGGACTAGCGGGAGTCTGGGGTACAATGAGCAGTTCTTC
D: .; V: TRBV28; J: TRBJ1-1; size: few; CDR3: CASSLWVRNTEAFF; DNA: TGTGCCAGCAGTTTATGGGTAAGGAACACTGAAGCTTTCTTT
D: .; V: TRBV30; J: TRBJ1-3; size: many; CDR3: CAWSEGGIGNTIYF; DNA: TGTGCCTGGAGCGAGGGGGGAATTGGAAACACCATATATTTT
D: .; V: TRBV6-5; J: TRBJ1-2; size: once; CDR3: CASTPGLGGRGYTF; DNA: TGTGCCAGCACCCCGGGACTCGGGGGAAGGGGCTACACCTTC
D: .; V: TRBV21-1; J: TRBJ2-3; size: .; CDR3: CASSKRHRGTDTQYF; DNA: TGTGCCAGCAGCAAAAGGCACAGGGGCACAGATACGCAGTATTTT
D: .; V: TRBV30; J: TRBJ1-4; size: .; CDR3: CAWSVRRANEKLFF; DNA: TGTGCCTGGAGTGTACGAAGAGCTAATGAAAAACTGTTTTTT
D: .; V: TRBV7-9; J: TRBJ1-1; size: few; CDR3: CASSWGGNTEAFF; DNA: TGTGCCAGCAGCTGGGGGGGCAACACTGAAGCTTTCTTT
D: .; V: TRBV29-1; J: TRBJ1-5; size: .; CDR3: CSVVPNGDPREPQHF; DNA: TGCAGCGTTGTCCCCAACGGAGACCCCAGGGAGCCCCAGCATTTT
D: .; V: TRBV5-1; J: TRBJ1-2; size: .; CDR3: CASSLVGKPTNYGYTF; DNA: TGCGCCAGCAGCTTGGTCGGCAAGCCGACTAACTATGGCTACACCTTC
D: .; V: TRBV5-5; J: TRBJ1-1; size: .; CDR3: CASALRSSNTEAFF; DNA: TGTGCCAGCGCCCTCAGGTCCTCGAACACTGAAGCTTTCTTT
D: .; V: TRBV19; J: TRBJ2-7; size: .; CDR3: CASSSRGATLNDEQYF; DNA: TGTGCCAGTAGCTCCAGGGGCGCTACACTAAACGACGAGCAGTACTTC
D: .; V: TRBV29-1; J: TRBJ1-1; size: .; CDR3: CSVIPGTANTEAFF; DNA: TGCAGCGTAATTCCGGGAACAGCGAACACTGAAGCTTTCTTT
D: .; V: TRBV7-9; J: TRBJ2-2; size: .; CDR3: CASSWIGELFF; DNA: TGTGCCAGCAGCTGGATCGGGGAGCTGTTTTTT
D: TRBD1; V: TRBV5-1; J: TRBJ2-2; size: .; CDR3: CASSNPTGTGVPGELFF; DNA: TGCGCCAGCAGCAATCCAACCGGGACAGGGGTTCCCGGGGAGCTGTTTTTT
D: .; V: TRBV6-1; J: TRBJ1-1; size: .; CDR3: CASGENTEAFF; DNA: TGTGCCAGCGGGGAGAACACTGAAGCTTTCTTT
D: .; V: TRBV7-2; J: TRBJ2-5; size: .; CDR3: CASSLVVQETQYF; DNA: TGTGCCAGCAGCTTAGTAGTCCAAGAGACCCAGTACTTC
D: TRBD2; V: TRBV7-2; J: TRBJ2-2; size: .; CDR3: CASSSSGLAGGNTGELFF; DNA: TGTGCCAGCAGCTCATCAGGACTAGCGGGAGGGAACACCGGGGAGCTGTTTTTT
D: .; V: TRBV12-5; J: TRBJ2-6; size: few; CDR3: CASSGRDGANVLTF; DNA: TGTGCTAGTTCCGGGCGGGATGGGGCCAACGTCCTGACTTTC
D: .; V: TRBV27; J: TRBJ1-5; size: .; CDR3: CASRQGNQPQHF; DNA: TGTGCCAGCAGACAGGGCAATCAGCCCCAGCATTTT
D: TRBD1; V: TRBV5-1; J: TRBJ2-4; size: .; CDR3: CASSLGQGSSAKNIQYF; DNA: TGCGCCAGCAGCTTGGGACAGGGGAGTTCGGCCAAAAACATTCAGTACTTC
D: TRBD1; V: TRBV19; J: TRBJ2-6; size: .; CDR3: CASSRTGGSGANVLTF; DNA: TGTGCCAGTAGTAGGACAGGGGGCTCTGGGGCCAACGTCCTGACTTTC
D: .; V: TRBV7-2; J: TRBJ2-5; size: .; CDR3: CASSLPGAETQYF; DNA: TGTGCCAGCAGCTTACCGGGGGCAGAGACCCAGTACTTC
D: TRBD1; V: TRBV28; J: TRBJ2-5; size: few; CDR3: CASSSPGGLETQYF; DNA: TGTGCCAGCAGTTCGCCAGGGGGCTTGGAGACCCAGTACTTC
D: .; V: TRBV7-9; J: TRBJ2-1; size: few; CDR3: CASSDPSDNEQFF; DNA: TGTGCCAGCAGCGACCCTAGCGACAATGAGCAGTTCTTC
D: .; V: TRBV28; J: TRBJ1-2; size: .; CDR3: CASSLQGGNYGYTF; DNA: TGTGCCAGCAGTCTACAGGGTGGGAACTATGGCTACACCTTC